The T cell receptor (beta chain) described here comes from a study of cytomegalovirus exposure and HLA in healthy donors. General observations from the study: Most observed TCR sequences were rare, whereas some public TCRs were detected in many donors. Per a prior analysis, the majority of TCR beta V segments were productive roughly 87% or roughly 30% of the time. Among donors in an Asian-associated ancestry cluster, a later analysis reportedly found fewer N-insertions than the roughly 650-donor mean.

CDR1 and CDR2 from the germline V gene are SGHAT and FQNNGV. Trimming shortened V by 0 bases and J by 0 bases, and 3 bases separated the two germline ends. CDR3 length equals 15 residues. 13 Jbeta primers and 60 Vbeta primers were used for the PCR. The table came from immunoSEQ multiplex PCR; TCRdb's copy has only in-frame clones and leaves some out. In the table there are 150,000 or so clones, approximately 80% of which are singletons. To note about this clone: Its antigen is as yet unknown.

The rearrangement links TRBV11-2 to TRBJ2-6; D is unclear. This clonotype was sampled from a man aged 30 to 45 in good health and CMV-seropositive. The source material was PBMCs. Here the CDR3 reads CASSLDRSGANVLTF. CDR3 DNA: TGTGCCAGCAGCTTAGATCGCTCTGGGGCCAACGTCCTGACTTTC.